This TCR beta chain was recovered during a study of post-analysis software for immune sequencing data. Study background: Secondary progressive, relapsing-remitting and progressive-relapsing multiple sclerosis were among the included disease courses. Findings and caveats of the study: Those with multiple sclerosis, the patient group, showed significantly lower normalized Chao1 diversity than controls. Patients used roughly five TRBV segments, including TRBV5-6, TRBV5-1 and TRBV20-1, more often than controls. F measure clustering grouped samples strongly by preparation batch.

Tagging with unique molecular identifiers was a feature of the TCR beta cDNA libraries. MiXCR was run by TCRdb on the PCR reads, yielding one entry per CDR3 protein. The table lists about 770,000 distinct CDR3 sequences, 46% of them singletons, with roughly 4.9% in the top ten. Germline lookup yields CDR1 SQVTM and CDR2 ANQGSEA. J gave up 3 bases and V 7 bases, and 6 bases lay outside the gene matches. This CDR3 has 14 amino acids. With regard to this clonotype: Its antigen is not identified.

The chain combines TRBV29-1 with TRBJ2-2; TRBD1 matches 9 bases. The receptor's source is a girl aged 10-17 years with multiple sclerosis. The sequenced sample consisted of blood. DNA of the CDR3: TGCAGCGCGTCCGGGACAGGGTACACCGGGGAGCTGTTTTTT. Encoded protein: CSASGTGYTGELFF.